A single sample gave rise to the 21 T cell receptor beta chains below, sequenced in a study of blood T cell repertoires in COVID-19. Here immunoSEQ multiplex PCR was the method, and the copy in TCRdb shows in-frame clones only, minus some. This repertoire shows some 260,000 clones, approximately 85% found once; its top ten account for about 0.64%. Sequenced material: peripheral blood. The receptors derive from a human donor in a cohort sampled during active COVID-19.

V usage is TRBV6-2 or TRBV6-3 and J usage is TRBJ2-6; TRBD2 is a possible D gene (5 bases). Germline V gene lookup returns CDR1 MNHEY and CDR2 SVGEGT. V was pared by 1 base and J by 4 bases, with 8 bases between. The length of the CDR3 is 15 residues. DNA of the CDR3: TGTGCCAGCAGTTACTGGGAGACGGGGGCCAACGTCCTGACTTTC. It specifies CASSYWETGANVLTF.

This chain joins TRBV29-1 and TRBJ2-7, with a tentative D call TRBD2 (5 bases). Per germline, CDR1 SQVTM and CDR2 ANQGSEA. CDR3 length equals 11 residues. V lost 6 bases to trimming and J lost 6 bases, with 12 bases between them. Here the CDR3 reads CSVELASEQYF. The CDR3 nucleotides are TGCAGCGTCGAGCTAGCATCCGAGCAGTACTTC.

CDR3 DNA: TGTGCCAGCAGCTTAAGCTTAGCGGGTTACAATGAGCAGTTCTTC. Protein product: CASSLSLAGYNEQFF. The rearrangement joins TRBV7-3 to TRBJ2-1; 7 bases are shared with TRBD2. After removal of 1 base from V and 4 bases from J, the junction contained 4 bases not matched to a gene. Germline CDR1 is SGHTA and CDR2 is FQGTGA. The CDR3 covers 15 residues.

The chain carries TRBV12-5 and TRBJ2-6; D not certain. Trimming stripped 6 bases from V and 0 bases from J, with 3 bases between. CDR1 is LGHNT and CDR2 is FRNRAP in the germline V gene. This CDR3 comprises 13 residues. Here the CDR3 reads CASGRSGANVLTF. CDR3 sequence (DNA): TGTGCTAGTGGCCGCTCTGGGGCCAACGTCCTGACTTTC.

The V and J genes are TRBV4-1 and TRBJ1-2; 9 nucleotides align to TRBD1. This CDR3 is 15 amino acids long. Germline V CDR1 and CDR2: MGHRA, YSYEKL. V gave up 0 bases and J gave up 2 bases; unmatched junction bases: 1. CDR3 sequence (DNA): TGCGCCAGCAGCCAAGATGGGACAGGGAACTATGGCTACACCTTC. It codes for CASSQDGTGNYGYTF.

This clone was counted once. V usage is TRBV16 and J usage is TRBJ1-1; D gene uncertain. The CDR3 extends over 16 amino acids. CDR1 and CDR2 from the germline V gene are KGHSY and FQNENV. V lost 0 bases and J lost 2, with 13 bases in between. CDR3: CASSQSGQKDNTEAFF. The CDR3 DNA follows: TGTGCCAGCAGCCAATCGGGCCAGAAGGATAACACTGAAGCTTTCTTT. Together with reference TRBV16 and TRBJ1-1, the CDR3 gives the full variable domain: GEEVAQTPKHLVRGEGQKAKLYCAPIKGHSYVFWYQQVLKNEFKFLISFQNENVFDETGMPKERFSAKCLPNSPCSLEIQATKLEDSAVYFCASSQSGQKDNTEAFFGQGTRLTVV.

The chain joins TRBV3-1 (or the pseudogene TRBV3-2) to TRBJ1-1, with 8 bases identical to TRBD1. The CDR3 contains 18 residues. CDR1 is LGHDT, CDR2 YNNKEL, per germline (reference sequence). J lost 0 bases, V lost 1 base, and 10 bases had no gene match. CDR3 in amino acids: CASSQVSDRVAMNTEAFF. CDR3 nucleotides: TGTGCCAGCAGCCAAGTTTCGGACAGGGTGGCGATGAACACTGAAGCTTTCTTT.

In its sample, this clone was seen a few times. The chain couples TRBV5-8 to TRBJ1-2; D is ambiguous. The CDR3 sequence is 14 residues long. Trimming shortened V by 3 bases and J by 1 base, and 10 bases separated the two germline ends. Germline V lookup: CDR1 SGHTS, CDR2 YDEGEE. The CDR3 region has the DNA TGTGCCAGCAGCTGGCTCCGGGATAACTATGGCTACACCTTC. The encoded protein is CASSWLRDNYGYTF.

This sequence joins TRBV28 and TRBJ2-7; no clear D gene. CDR1 is MDHEN, CDR2 SYDVKM, per germline. This CDR3 has 13 amino acids. The V gene lost 6 bases and the J gene lost 12 bases, with 21 bases spanning the gap. The CDR3 is CASSPNPETRMYF. In nucleotides, the CDR3 is TGTGCCAGCAGCCCCAATCCGGAGACCCGCATGTACTTC.

This rearrangement joins TRBV11-2 to TRBJ1-2; possibly TRBD1 for D (6 bases). Germline assignment: CDR1 SGHAT and CDR2 FQNNGV. Trimming removed 4 bases at V and 3 bases at J, with 15 bases between. The CDR3 loop spans 15 amino acids. CDR3 in amino acids: CASSSQGLADYGYTF. CDR3 coding DNA: TGTGCCAGCAGCTCTCAGGGGTTGGCGGACTATGGCTACACCTTC.

CDR3 region: CASSEGEGAYNEQFF. CDR3 nucleotides: TGCGCCAGCAGTGAAGGGGAAGGAGCCTACAATGAGCAGTTCTTC. V and J are TRBV10-2 and TRBJ2-1; the D gene is possibly TRBD1 (5 bases). V was shortened by 3 bases and J by 2 bases, with 11 bases between the two germline ends. The CDR3 consists of 15 residues. Germline CDR1 reads WSHSY; CDR2 reads SAAADI.

V usage is TRBV27 and J usage is TRBJ2-2, with 9 bases matching TRBD2. CDR3 length: 17 residues. Germline V gene lookup returns CDR1 MNHEY and CDR2 SMNVEV (reference sequence). Unmatched junction bases numbered 13, after V lost 5 bases and J lost 6 bases. This CDR3 is CASSPLSVSGGSGELFF. In DNA form, the CDR3 reads TGTGCCAGCAGTCCCTTGAGTGTCAGCGGGGGGTCCGGGGAGCTGTTTTTT.

This chain uses TRBV27 with TRBJ2-5, with TRBD2 matching over 14 bases. Germline V gives CDR1 MNHEY, CDR2 SMNVEV (reference sequence). Trimming removed 6 bases from V and 5 bases from J; junction bases left unmatched: 14. CDR3 length: 18 residues. The chain's CDR3 is CASRQLPGLAGAGETQYF. In DNA, the CDR3 is TGTGCCAGCAGGCAACTGCCGGGACTAGCGGGAGCTGGGGAGACCCAGTACTTC.

The chain couples TRBV15 to TRBJ2-7, with D possibly TRBD1 on 6 matching bases. Germline CDR1 is LNHNV and CDR2 is YYDKDF (reference sequence). V gave up 3 bases and J gave up 3 bases, with 12 bases separating them. This CDR3 has 14 amino acids. CDR3: CATSSSDRNYEQYF. The CDR3 coding sequence is TGTGCCACCAGCAGTTCGGACAGAAACTACGAGCAGTACTTC.

The rearrangement joins TRBV7-9 to TRBJ1-3; a weak D match, TRBD1 (6 bases). The CDR3 totals 14 residues. Trimming took 7 bases from V and 1 from J, leaving 11 bases between them. CDR1 is SEHNR and CDR2 is FQNEAQ in the germline V gene (reference sequence). Written as DNA, the CDR3 is TGTGCCAGCACCTGGACAGATTCTGGAAACACCATATATTTT. It specifies CASTWTDSGNTIYF.

The chain joins TRBV5-6 to TRBJ1-5; D might be TRBD1 (6 bases). This CDR3 spans 16 amino acids. Germline CDR1 reads SGHDT; CDR2 reads YYEEEE. V was trimmed by 6 bases and J by 1 base, leaving 17 bases between them. The CDR3 protein is CASTARGGLSNQPQHF. CDR3 sequence (DNA): TGTGCCAGCACCGCCCGGGGGGGCTTAAGCAATCAGCCCCAGCATTTT.

The CDR3 DNA is TGTGCCAGTAGTATACAGGCAGTTCCTATCGGCTACACCTTC. Encoded protein: CASSIQAVPIGYTF. V gene TRBV19 combines with J gene TRBJ1-2; no clear D. CDR3 size: 14 residues. The V gene's germline CDR1 is LNHDA and CDR2 SQIVND (reference sequence). Trimming shortened V by 2 bases and J by 8 bases, and 15 bases separated the two germline ends. The full variable domain, in which reference TRBV19 and TRBJ1-2 provide the parts outside the CDR3, is DGGITQSPKYLFRKEGQNVTLSCEQNLNHDAMYWYRQDPGQGLRLIYYSQIVNDFQKGDIAEGYSVSREKKESFPLTVTSAQKNPTAFYLCASSIQAVPIGYTFGSGTRLTVV.

The CDR3 here is CASSYSLLASGTTRDTQYF. The CDR3 nucleotides read TGTGCCAGCAGTTACTCGCTTCTGGCTAGCGGGACGACCCGGGATACGCAGTATTTT. The J gene is TRBJ2-3, the V gene TRBV6-2 or TRBV6-3; TRBD2 aligns across 9 bases. The germline gives CDR1 MNHEY, CDR2 SVGEGT. CDR3 length: 19 amino acids. With 0 bases clipped from V and 6 bases from J, the junction kept 16 bases outside the gene matches.

The rearrangement links TRBV12-3 or TRBV12-4 to TRBJ2-7; D perhaps matches TRBD1 (6 bases). The CDR3 loop spans 13 amino acids. V lost 8 bases and J lost 3, with 14 bases in between. This CDR3 reads CASGRTEDYEQYF. The CDR3 bases are TGTGCCAGCGGCCGGACAGAAGACTACGAGCAGTACTTC.

The chain couples TRBV12-5 to TRBJ1-4; a possible D gene is TRBD1 (5 bases). The germline V gene encodes CDR1 LGHNT and CDR2 FRNRAP. This CDR3 is 14 amino acids long. The V and J ends lost 5 bases and 8 bases respectively, with 15 bases between them. The CDR3 loop is CASGLGGGGEKLFF. CDR3 DNA: TGTGCTAGTGGTCTGGGGGGGGGAGGCGAAAAACTGTTTTTT.

V gene TRBV9 combines with J gene TRBJ2-7; D possibly corresponds to TRBD2 (7 bases). Trimming stripped 3 bases from V and 10 bases from J, with 23 bases between. CDR1 SGDLS and CDR2 YYNGEE come from the germline V gene. The CDR3 runs 15 residues. This CDR3 is CASSALGTGRGDQYF. CDR3 in DNA: TGTGCCAGCAGCGCCCTAGGAACAGGGAGGGGGGACCAGTACTTC.